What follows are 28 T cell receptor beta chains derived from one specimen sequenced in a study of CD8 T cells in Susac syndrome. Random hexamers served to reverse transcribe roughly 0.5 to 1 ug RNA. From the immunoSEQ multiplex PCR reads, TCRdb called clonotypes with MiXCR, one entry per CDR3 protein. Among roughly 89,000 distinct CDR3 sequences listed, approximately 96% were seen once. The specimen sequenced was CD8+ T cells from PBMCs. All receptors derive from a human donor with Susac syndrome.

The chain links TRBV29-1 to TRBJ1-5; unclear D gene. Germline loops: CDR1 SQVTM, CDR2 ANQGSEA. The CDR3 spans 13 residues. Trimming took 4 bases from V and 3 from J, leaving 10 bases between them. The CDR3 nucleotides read TGCAGCGTTGGTGGGGAGAACAATCAGCCCCAGCATTTT. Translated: CSVGGENNQPQHF.

The CDR3 reads CASSQDLWQPQHF. CDR3 coding DNA: TGCGCCAGCAGCCAAGATCTCTGGCAGCCCCAGCATTTT. The chain carries TRBV4-3 and TRBJ1-5; D remains unclear. Germline V gene data show CDR1 as LGHNA and CDR2 as YSLEER. Trimming removed 0 bases at V and 7 bases at J, with 7 bases between. This CDR3 has 13 amino acids.

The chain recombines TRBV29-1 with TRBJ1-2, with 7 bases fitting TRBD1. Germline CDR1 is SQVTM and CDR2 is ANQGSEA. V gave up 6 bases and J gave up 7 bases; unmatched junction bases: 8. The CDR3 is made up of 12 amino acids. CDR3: CSVVGKGAGYTF. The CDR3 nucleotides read TGCAGCGTAGTAGGGAAGGGGGCTGGCTACACCTTC.

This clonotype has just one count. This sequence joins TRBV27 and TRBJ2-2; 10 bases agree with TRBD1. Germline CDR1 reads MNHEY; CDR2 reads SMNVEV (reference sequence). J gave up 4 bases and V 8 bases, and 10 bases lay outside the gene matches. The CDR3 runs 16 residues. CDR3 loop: CASVSGTGEGTGELFF. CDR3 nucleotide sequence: TGTGCCAGCGTATCCGGGACAGGGGAGGGCACCGGGGAGCTGTTTTTT.

CDR3 DNA: TGTGCCAGCAGCTTAGGGGTACGGGAGCAGTACTTC. This translates into CASSLGVREQYF. J is TRBJ2-7 and V is TRBV7-9, with no clear D. Trimming pared 1 base from V and 7 bases from J, leaving 8 bases between. CDR1 is SEHNR, CDR2 FQNEAQ, per germline (reference sequence). The CDR3 covers 12 residues.

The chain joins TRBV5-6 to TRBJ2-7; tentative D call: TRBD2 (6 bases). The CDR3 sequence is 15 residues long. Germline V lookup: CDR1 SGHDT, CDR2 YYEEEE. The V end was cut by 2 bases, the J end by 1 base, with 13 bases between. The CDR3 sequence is CASSLRLGGSYEQYF. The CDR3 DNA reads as TGTGCCAGCAGCTTAAGGCTGGGGGGATCCTACGAGCAGTACTTC.

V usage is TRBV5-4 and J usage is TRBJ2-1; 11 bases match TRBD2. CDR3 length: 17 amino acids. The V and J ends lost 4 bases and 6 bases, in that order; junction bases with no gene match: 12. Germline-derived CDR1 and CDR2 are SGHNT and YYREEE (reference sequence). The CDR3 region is CASSTDLSGGAGNEQFF. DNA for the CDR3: TGTGCCAGCAGCACCGACCTTAGCGGGGGGGCGGGCAATGAGCAGTTCTTC.

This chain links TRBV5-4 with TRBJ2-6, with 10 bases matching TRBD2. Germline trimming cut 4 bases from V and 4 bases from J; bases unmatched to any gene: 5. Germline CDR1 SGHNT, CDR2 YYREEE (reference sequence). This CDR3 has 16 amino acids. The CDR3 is CASSPGLAEGANVLTF. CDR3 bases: TGTGCCAGCAGCCCCGGACTAGCGGAAGGGGCCAACGTCCTGACTTTC.

The chain's CDR3 is CASSLSGQTYEQYF. Written as DNA, the CDR3 is TGTGCCAGCAGCTTAAGTGGACAGACCTACGAGCAGTACTTC. The chain combines TRBV7-6 with TRBJ2-7; D perhaps matches TRBD1 (6 bases). Germline V lookup: CDR1 SGHVS, CDR2 FNYEAQ. The CDR3 is 14 residues long. Trimming left V 2 bases short and J 2 bases short, with 10 bases between.

For the CDR3, the DNA is TGTGCCACCAGCCCGGACAGGTTCAACACCGGGGAGCTGTTTTTT. It yields the protein CATSPDRFNTGELFF. The chain carries TRBV15 and TRBJ2-2, with 7 bases matching TRBD1. The CDR3 length is 15 residues. CDR1 and CDR2 from the germline V gene are LNHNV and YYDKDF (reference sequence). The V and J ends lost 5 bases and 2 bases, in that order; junction bases with no gene match: 5.

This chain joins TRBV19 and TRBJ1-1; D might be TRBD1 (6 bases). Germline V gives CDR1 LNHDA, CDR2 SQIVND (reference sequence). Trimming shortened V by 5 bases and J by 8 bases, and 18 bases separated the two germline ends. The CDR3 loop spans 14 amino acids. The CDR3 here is CASSEMGGATEAFF. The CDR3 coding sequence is TGTGCCAGTAGTGAAATGGGGGGGGCCACGGAAGCTTTCTTT.

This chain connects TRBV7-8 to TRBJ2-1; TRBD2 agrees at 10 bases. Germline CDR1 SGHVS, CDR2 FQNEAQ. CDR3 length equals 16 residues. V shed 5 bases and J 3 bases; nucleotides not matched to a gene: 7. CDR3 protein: CASSLYSGGHYNEQFF. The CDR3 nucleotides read TGTGCCAGCAGCCTATATAGCGGGGGGCACTACAATGAGCAGTTCTTC. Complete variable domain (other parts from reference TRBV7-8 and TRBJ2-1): GAGVSQSPRYKVAKRGQDVALRCDPISGHVSLFWYQQALGQGPEFLTYFQNEAQLDKSGLPSDRFFAERPEGSVSTLKIQRTQQEDSAVYLCASSLYSGGHYNEQFFGPGTRLTVL.

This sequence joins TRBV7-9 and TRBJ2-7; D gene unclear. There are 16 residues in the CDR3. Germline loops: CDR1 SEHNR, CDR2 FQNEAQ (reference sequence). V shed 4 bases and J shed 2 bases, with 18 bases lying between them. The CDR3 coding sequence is TGTGCCAGCAGCTCTCCGTGGGGTCATCCTCCCTACGAGCAGTACGTC. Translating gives CASSSPWGHPPYEQYV.

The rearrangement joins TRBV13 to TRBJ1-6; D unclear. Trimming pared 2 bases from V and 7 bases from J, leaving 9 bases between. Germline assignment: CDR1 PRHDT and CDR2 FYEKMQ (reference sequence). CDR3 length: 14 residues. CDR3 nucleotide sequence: TGTGCCAGCAGCTTATTTTCGACCAATTCACCCCTCCACTTT. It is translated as CASSLFSTNSPLHF.

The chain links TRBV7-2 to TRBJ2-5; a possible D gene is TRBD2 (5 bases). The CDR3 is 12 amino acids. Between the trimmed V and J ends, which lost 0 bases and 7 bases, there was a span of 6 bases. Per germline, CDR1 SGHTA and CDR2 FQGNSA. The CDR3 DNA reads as TGTGCCAGCAGCTTAGCTCGGGGGACCCAGTACTTC. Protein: CASSLARGTQYF.

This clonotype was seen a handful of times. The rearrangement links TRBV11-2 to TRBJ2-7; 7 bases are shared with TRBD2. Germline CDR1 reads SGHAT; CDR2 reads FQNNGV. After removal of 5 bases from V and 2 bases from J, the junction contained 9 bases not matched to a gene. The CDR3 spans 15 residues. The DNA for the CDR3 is TGTGCCAGCAGCCCCGGGGGAGGGTATACCTACGAGCAGTACTTC. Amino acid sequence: CASSPGGGYTYEQYF.

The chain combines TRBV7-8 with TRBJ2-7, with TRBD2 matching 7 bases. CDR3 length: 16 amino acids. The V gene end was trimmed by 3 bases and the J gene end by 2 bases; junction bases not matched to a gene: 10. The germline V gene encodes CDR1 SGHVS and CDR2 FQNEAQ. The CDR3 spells CASSLSAASGTYEQYF. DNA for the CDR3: TGTGCCAGCAGCTTGTCTGCGGCTAGCGGAACCTACGAGCAGTACTTC.

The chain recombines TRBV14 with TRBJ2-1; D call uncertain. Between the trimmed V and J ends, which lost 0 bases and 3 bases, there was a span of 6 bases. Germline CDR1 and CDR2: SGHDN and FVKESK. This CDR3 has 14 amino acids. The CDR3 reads CASSQDLGYNEQFF. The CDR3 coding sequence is TGTGCCAGCAGCCAAGATCTAGGCTACAATGAGCAGTTCTTC.

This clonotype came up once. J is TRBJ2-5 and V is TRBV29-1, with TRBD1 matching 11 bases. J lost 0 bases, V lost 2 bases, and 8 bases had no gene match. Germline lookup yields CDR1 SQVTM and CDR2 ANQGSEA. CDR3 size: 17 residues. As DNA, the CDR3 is TGCAGCGTTGAACAAGGCGGGGGACAGGGGGACCAAGAGACCCAGTACTTC. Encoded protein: CSVEQGGGQGDQETQYF. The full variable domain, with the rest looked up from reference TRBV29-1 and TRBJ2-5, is SAVISQKPSRDICQRGTSLTIQCQVDSQVTMMFWYRQQPGQSLTLIATANQGSEATYESGFVIDKFPISRPNLTFSTLTVSNMSPEDSSIYLCSVEQGGGQGDQETQYFGPGTRLLVL.

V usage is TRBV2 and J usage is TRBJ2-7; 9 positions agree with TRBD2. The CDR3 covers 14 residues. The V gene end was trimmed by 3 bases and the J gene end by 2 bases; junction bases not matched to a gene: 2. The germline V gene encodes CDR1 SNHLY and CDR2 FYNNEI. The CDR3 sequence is CASSDSGSPYEQYF. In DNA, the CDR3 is TGTGCCAGCAGTGATAGCGGGAGCCCCTACGAGCAGTACTTC.

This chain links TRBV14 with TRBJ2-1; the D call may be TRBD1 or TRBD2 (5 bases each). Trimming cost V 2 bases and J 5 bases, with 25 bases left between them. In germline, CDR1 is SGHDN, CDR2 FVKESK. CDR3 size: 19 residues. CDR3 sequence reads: CASSQRGYNRNGWNNEQFF. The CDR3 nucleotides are TGTGCCAGCAGCCAAAGAGGGTACAACAGGAACGGCTGGAACAATGAGCAGTTCTTC.

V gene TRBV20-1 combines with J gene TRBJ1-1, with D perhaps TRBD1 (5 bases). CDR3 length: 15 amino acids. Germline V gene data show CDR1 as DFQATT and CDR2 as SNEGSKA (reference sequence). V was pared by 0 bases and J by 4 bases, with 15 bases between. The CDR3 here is CSARDRRGKGTEAFF. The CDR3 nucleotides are TGCAGTGCTAGAGATCGTAGGGGAAAGGGCACTGAAGCTTTCTTT.

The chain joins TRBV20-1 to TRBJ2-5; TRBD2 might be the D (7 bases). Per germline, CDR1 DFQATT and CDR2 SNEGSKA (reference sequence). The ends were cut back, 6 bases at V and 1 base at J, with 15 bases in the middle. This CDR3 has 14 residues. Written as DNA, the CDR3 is TGCAGTGCAGAGCAGCGGGACACCCAAGAGACCCAGTACTTC. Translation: CSAEQRDTQETQYF.

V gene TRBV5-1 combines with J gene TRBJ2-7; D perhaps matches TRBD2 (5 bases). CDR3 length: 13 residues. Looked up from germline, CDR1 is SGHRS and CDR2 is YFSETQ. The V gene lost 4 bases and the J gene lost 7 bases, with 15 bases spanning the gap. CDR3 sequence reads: CASSLDWWEEQYF. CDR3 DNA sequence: TGCGCCAGCAGCCTGGACTGGTGGGAAGAGCAGTACTTC.

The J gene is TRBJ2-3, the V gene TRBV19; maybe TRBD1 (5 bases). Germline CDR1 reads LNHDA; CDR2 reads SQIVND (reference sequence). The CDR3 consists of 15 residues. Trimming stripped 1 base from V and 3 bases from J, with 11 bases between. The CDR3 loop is CASSIAARETDTQYF. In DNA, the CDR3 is TGTGCCAGTAGTATAGCGGCCAGGGAAACAGATACGCAGTATTTT.

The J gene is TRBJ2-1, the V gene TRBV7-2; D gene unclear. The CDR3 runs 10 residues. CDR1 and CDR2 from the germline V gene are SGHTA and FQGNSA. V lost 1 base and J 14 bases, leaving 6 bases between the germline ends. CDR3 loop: CASSLGREFF. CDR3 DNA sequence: TGTGCCAGCAGCTTAGGAAGGGAGTTCTTC.

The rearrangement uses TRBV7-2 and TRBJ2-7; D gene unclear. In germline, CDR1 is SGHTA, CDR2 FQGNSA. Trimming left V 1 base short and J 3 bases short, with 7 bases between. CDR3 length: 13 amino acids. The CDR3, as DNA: TGTGCCAGCAGCTTAGGATCCTACTACGAGCAGTACTTC. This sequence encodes CASSLGSYYEQYF. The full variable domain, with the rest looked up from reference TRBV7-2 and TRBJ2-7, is GAGVSQSPSNKVTEKGKDVELRCDPISGHTALYWYRQSLGQGLEFLIYFQGNSAPDKSGLPSDRFSAERTGGSVSTLTIQRTQQEDSAVYLCASSLGSYYEQYFGPGTRLTVT.

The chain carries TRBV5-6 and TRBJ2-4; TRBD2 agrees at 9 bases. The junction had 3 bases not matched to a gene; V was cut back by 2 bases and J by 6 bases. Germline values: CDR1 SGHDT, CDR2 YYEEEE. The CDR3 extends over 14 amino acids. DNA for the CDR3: TGTGCCAGCAGCTTTGGAGCGGGAGGAAACATTCAGTACTTC. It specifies CASSFGAGGNIQYF.